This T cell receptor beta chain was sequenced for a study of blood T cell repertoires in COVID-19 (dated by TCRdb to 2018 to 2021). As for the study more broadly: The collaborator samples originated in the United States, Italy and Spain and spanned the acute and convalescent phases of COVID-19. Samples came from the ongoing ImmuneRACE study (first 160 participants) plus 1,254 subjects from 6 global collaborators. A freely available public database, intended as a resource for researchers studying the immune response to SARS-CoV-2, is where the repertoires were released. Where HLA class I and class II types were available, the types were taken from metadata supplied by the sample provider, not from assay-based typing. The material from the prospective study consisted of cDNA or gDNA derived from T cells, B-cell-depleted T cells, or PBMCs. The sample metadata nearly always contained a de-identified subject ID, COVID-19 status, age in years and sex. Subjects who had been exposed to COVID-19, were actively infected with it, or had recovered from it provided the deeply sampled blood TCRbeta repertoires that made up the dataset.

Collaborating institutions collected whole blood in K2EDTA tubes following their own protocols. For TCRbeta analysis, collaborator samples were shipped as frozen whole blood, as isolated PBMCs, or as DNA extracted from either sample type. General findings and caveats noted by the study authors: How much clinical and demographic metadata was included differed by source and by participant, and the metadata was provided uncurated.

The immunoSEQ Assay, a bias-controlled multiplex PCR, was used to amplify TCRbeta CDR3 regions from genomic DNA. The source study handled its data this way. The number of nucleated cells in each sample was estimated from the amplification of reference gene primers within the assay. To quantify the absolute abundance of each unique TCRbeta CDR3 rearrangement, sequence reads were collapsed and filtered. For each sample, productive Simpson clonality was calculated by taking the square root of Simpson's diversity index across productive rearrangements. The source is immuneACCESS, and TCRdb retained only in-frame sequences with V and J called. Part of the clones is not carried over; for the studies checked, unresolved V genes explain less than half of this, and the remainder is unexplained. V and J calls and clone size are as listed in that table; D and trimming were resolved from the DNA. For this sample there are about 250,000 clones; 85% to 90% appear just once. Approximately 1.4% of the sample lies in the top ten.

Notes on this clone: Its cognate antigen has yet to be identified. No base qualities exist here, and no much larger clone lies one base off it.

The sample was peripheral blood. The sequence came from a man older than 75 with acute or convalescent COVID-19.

The nucleotide sequence is given as TGTGCCAGCAGTTACGAGGCGCCCCGGTATGGCTACACCTTC. This sequence encodes CASSYEAPRYGYTF. The chain was built from TRBV6-6 and TRBJ1-2, with an unclear D gene assignment. From a lookup of the germline V gene (reference sequence), CDR1 and CDR2 are MNHNY and SVGAGI. Cut back by 2 bases and 5 bases, the V and J ends lie 12 bases apart. Reading from cysteine to phenylalanine, the CDR3 counts 14 amino acids. Only the CDR3 part of the read is kept: 42 bases, read in frame from the first base.